A selection of T cell receptor beta chains follows, all from one sample in a study of cytomegalovirus exposure and HLA in healthy donors. Assay: immunoSEQ multiplex PCR; the TCRdb copy retains only in-frame clones and omits some. Of about 250,000 clones listed, roughly 90% are singletons. Sequenced: PBMCs. Receptors originate from a man aged 18 to 30 in good health and CMV-seropositive. CDR3s include the opening cysteine and the closing phenylalanine or tryptophan. The D gene is left open where the match is weak. Size is stated for part of the rows, as once, few or many counts, or as a class when the clone is expanded.

clone size: NA; CDR3 length: 15; V gene: TRBV29-1; D gene: TRBD2; J gene: TRBJ2-7; CDR3 protein: CSVEVRASGSYEQYF; CDR3 DNA: TGCAGCGTTGAAGTGAGGGCTAGCGGCTCCTACGAGCAGTACTTC
clone size: NA; CDR3 length: 16; V gene: TRBV27; D gene: TRBD2; J gene: TRBJ2-3; CDR3 protein: CASSSGLAGYTDTQYF; CDR3 DNA: TGTGCCAGCAGTTCGGGACTAGCGGGTTACACAGATACGCAGTATTTT
clone size: NA; CDR3 length: 14; V gene: TRBV6-5; D gene: NA; J gene: TRBJ2-2; CDR3 protein: CASSYRTGGGELFF; CDR3 DNA: TGTGCCAGCAGTTACCGGACCGGCGGCGGGGAGCTGTTTTTT
clone size: NA; CDR3 length: 17; V gene: TRBV2; D gene: TRBD2; J gene: TRBJ2-1; CDR3 protein: CASSPLSGLALYNEQFF; CDR3 DNA: TGTGCCAGCAGCCCTCTATCGGGACTAGCTCTCTACAATGAGCAGTTCTTC
clone size: NA; CDR3 length: 16; V gene: TRBV5-1; D gene: TRBD2; J gene: TRBJ2-1; CDR3 protein: CASSPGLAGVFNEQFF; CDR3 DNA: TGCGCCAGCAGCCCGGGACTAGCGGGAGTATTCAATGAGCAGTTCTTC
clone size: NA; CDR3 length: 15; V gene: TRBV6-5; D gene: TRBD2; J gene: TRBJ2-3; CDR3 protein: CASSYIAGLTDTQYF; CDR3 DNA: TGTGCCAGCAGTTATATAGCGGGGCTCACAGATACGCAGTATTTT
clone size: once; CDR3 length: 15; V gene: TRBV6-6; D gene: TRBD1; J gene: TRBJ1-5; CDR3 protein: CASRPGQGAGQPQHF; CDR3 DNA: TGTGCCAGCAGACCGGGACAGGGGGCTGGTCAGCCCCAGCATTTT
clone size: NA; CDR3 length: 15; V gene: TRBV7-9; D gene: NA; J gene: TRBJ1-4; CDR3 protein: CASSLGGGANEKLFF; CDR3 DNA: TGTGCCAGCAGCTTAGGAGGGGGTGCTAATGAAAAACTGTTTTTT
clone size: NA; CDR3 length: 18; V gene: TRBV28; D gene: TRBD1; J gene: TRBJ1-1; CDR3 protein: CASSFPSGQGFMNTEAFF; CDR3 DNA: TGTGCCAGCAGTTTCCCATCTGGACAGGGATTTATGAACACTGAAGCTTTCTTT
clone size: NA; CDR3 length: 15; V gene: TRBV4-2; D gene: TRBD2; J gene: TRBJ2-3; CDR3 protein: CASKVAGGRADTQYF; CDR3 DNA: TGTGCCAGCAAGGTAGCGGGGGGTCGGGCAGATACGCAGTATTTT
clone size: NA; CDR3 length: 13; V gene: TRBV5-1; D gene: TRBD2; J gene: TRBJ2-5; CDR3 protein: CASLGGNQETQYF; CDR3 DNA: TGCGCCAGCCTCGGGGGGAACCAAGAGACCCAGTACTTC
clone size: NA; CDR3 length: 13; V gene: TRBV11-3; D gene: NA; J gene: TRBJ2-1; CDR3 protein: CASRITGTGEQFF; CDR3 DNA: TGTGCCAGCAGGATAACAGGGACTGGTGAGCAGTTCTTC
clone size: NA; CDR3 length: 15; V gene: TRBV27; D gene: NA; J gene: TRBJ1-1; CDR3 protein: CASSFSGGANTEAFF; CDR3 DNA: TGTGCCAGCAGTTTCAGCGGGGGCGCGAACACTGAAGCTTTCTTT
clone size: NA; CDR3 length: 15; V gene: TRBV6-6; D gene: NA; J gene: TRBJ1-2; CDR3 protein: CASSQPRTDLYGYTF; CDR3 DNA: TGTGCCAGCAGTCAACCACGGACAGATCTCTATGGCTACACCTTC
clone size: NA; CDR3 length: 13; V gene: TRBV5-1; D gene: NA; J gene: TRBJ2-7; CDR3 protein: CASSDHISYEQYF; CDR3 DNA: TGCGCCAGCAGCGACCACATCTCCTACGAGCAGTACTTC
clone size: NA; CDR3 length: 14; V gene: TRBV2; D gene: NA; J gene: TRBJ1-1; CDR3 protein: CASSEREGNTEAFF; CDR3 DNA: TGTGCCAGCAGTGAAAGGGAGGGGAACACTGAAGCTTTCTTT
clone size: NA; CDR3 length: 22; V gene: TRBV5-1; D gene: TRBD1; J gene: TRBJ2-7; CDR3 protein: CASSVRPDLQGATSKDTYEQYF; CDR3 DNA: TGCGCCAGCAGCGTACGCCCCGATTTACAGGGGGCGACGAGCAAAGATACCTACGAGCAGTACTTC
clone size: NA; CDR3 length: 11; V gene: TRBV7-8; D gene: NA; J gene: TRBJ2-2; CDR3 protein: CASRETGELFF; CDR3 DNA: TGTGCCAGCAGGGAGACCGGGGAGCTGTTTTTT
clone size: NA; CDR3 length: 14; V gene: TRBV28; D gene: NA; J gene: TRBJ1-5; CDR3 protein: CASTLPGPVKPQHF; CDR3 DNA: TGTGCCAGCACCTTACCAGGGCCCGTGAAGCCCCAGCATTTT
clone size: NA; CDR3 length: 14; V gene: TRBV7-6; D gene: NA; J gene: TRBJ2-3; CDR3 protein: CASSLAPGTDTQYF; CDR3 DNA: TGTGCCAGCAGCTTAGCGCCGGGGACCGATACGCAGTATTTT
clone size: few; CDR3 length: 12; V gene: TRBV6-5; D gene: TRBD2; J gene: TRBJ2-4; CDR3 protein: CASGLAADIQYF; CDR3 DNA: TGTGCCAGTGGGCTAGCGGCAGACATTCAGTACTTC
clone size: NA; CDR3 length: 14; V gene: TRBV6-1; D gene: NA; J gene: TRBJ2-1; CDR3 protein: CASSGQAMTSEQFF; CDR3 DNA: TGTGCCAGCAGCGGACAGGCGATGACTAGCGAGCAGTTCTTC